This TCR beta chain was found in a study of blood T cell repertoires in COVID-19 (dated by TCRdb to the early 2020s). With respect to the entire study: Samples from collaborators originated in the United States, Italy and Spain and spanned both the acute and convalescent phases of COVID-19. The prospective study material was composed of cDNA or gDNA derived from T cells, B-cell-depleted T cells, or PBMCs. Subjects who had been exposed to COVID-19, were actively infected with it, or had recovered from it provided the deeply sampled blood TCRbeta repertoires that made up the dataset. The repertoires were released in a freely available public database intended as a resource for research on the immune response to SARS-CoV-2. The samples were drawn from two sources: the first 160 participants of the ongoing ImmuneRACE study, and 1,254 subjects contributed by 6 global collaborators. Nearly every sample came with metadata listing a de-identified subject ID, COVID-19 status, age in years and sex. Where available, HLA class I and class II types were taken from metadata supplied by the sample provider and were not determined by assay-based typing. What the research found in general, with its limitations: Clinical and demographic metadata were provided uncurated, with the amount varying by source and participant.

TCRbeta CDR3 regions were amplified from genomic DNA using the immunoSEQ Assay, a bias-controlled multiplex PCR. Under the source paper's analysis protocol: Nucleated cell counts per sample were estimated from amplification of reference gene primers within the assay. To quantify the absolute abundance of each unique TCRbeta CDR3 rearrangement, sequence reads were collapsed and filtered. For each sample, productive Simpson clonality was calculated as the square root of Simpson's diversity index across productive rearrangements. The table comes from immuneACCESS by way of TCRdb, which keeps in-frame sequences with V and J called. Part of the clones is missing from these tables; in studies checked, under half for an unresolved V gene and the rest for unknown reasons. Clonal size and the V and J genes are those of that table, whereas D and trimming came from the DNA. In all, the sample holds 310,000 or so clones, and around 90% of those were seen once. Of the sample, over 2% falls within the top ten clones.

A second Seattle source provided samples from volunteer blood donors who had recovered from COVID-19. Collaborating institutions collected whole blood in K2EDTA tubes following their own protocols. For TCRbeta analysis, collaborator samples were shipped as frozen whole blood, as isolated PBMCs, or as DNA extracted from either sample type. There are a few counts of this clone. Its binding antigen is unknown. The sample holds no much larger clone one base away, and base qualities are not on file. The junction shows trimming of 4 bases on V and 2 bases on J, and the gene matches do not reach 12 bases of it. Counted from cysteine to phenylalanine, this CDR3 has 16 amino acids. The only DNA kept is the CDR3, 48 bases in frame from the first base. As encoded in the germline V gene, CDR1 is SQVTM while CDR2 is ANQGSEA.

The sample taken for sequencing was peripheral blood. The rearranged segments are TRBV29-1 and TRBJ2-7; 9 bases in the middle match TRBD1. The receptor was isolated from a woman between 45 and 65 years old who had recovered from COVID-19. The DNA sequence follows: TGCAGCGTTGGGGGGCTGAAGGACAGGGGCCCCTACGAGCAGTACTTC. Translation gives CSVGGLKDRGPYEQYF.